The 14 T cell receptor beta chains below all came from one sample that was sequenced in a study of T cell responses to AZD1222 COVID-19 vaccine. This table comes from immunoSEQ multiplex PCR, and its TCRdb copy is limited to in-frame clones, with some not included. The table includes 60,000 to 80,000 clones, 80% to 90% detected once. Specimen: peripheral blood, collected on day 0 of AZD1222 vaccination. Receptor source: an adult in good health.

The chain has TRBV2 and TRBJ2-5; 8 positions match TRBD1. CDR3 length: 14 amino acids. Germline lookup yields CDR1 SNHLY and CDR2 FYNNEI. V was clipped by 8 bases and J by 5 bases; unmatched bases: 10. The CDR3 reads CASSQTGAKETQYF. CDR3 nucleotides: TGTGCCAGCTCGCAGACAGGGGCTAAGGAGACCCAGTACTTC.

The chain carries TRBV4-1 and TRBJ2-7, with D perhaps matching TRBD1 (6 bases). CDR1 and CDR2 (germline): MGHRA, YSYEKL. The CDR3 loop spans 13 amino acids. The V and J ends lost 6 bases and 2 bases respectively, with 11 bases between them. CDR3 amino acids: CASSPDSPYEQYF. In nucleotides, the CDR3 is TGCGCCAGCAGTCCGGACAGTCCCTACGAGCAGTACTTC.

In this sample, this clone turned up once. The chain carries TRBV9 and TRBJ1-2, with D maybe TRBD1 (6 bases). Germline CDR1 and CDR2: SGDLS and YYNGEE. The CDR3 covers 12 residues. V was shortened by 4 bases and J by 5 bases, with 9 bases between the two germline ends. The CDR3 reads CASSTGPYGYTF. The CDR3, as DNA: TGTGCCAGCAGCACAGGGCCTTATGGCTACACCTTC.

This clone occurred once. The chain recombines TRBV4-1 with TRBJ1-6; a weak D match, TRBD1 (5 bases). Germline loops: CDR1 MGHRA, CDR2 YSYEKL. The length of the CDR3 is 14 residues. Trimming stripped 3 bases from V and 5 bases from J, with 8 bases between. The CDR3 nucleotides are TGCGCCAGCAGCCAGAACAGGAATAATTCACCCCTCCACTTT. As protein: CASSQNRNNSPLHF.

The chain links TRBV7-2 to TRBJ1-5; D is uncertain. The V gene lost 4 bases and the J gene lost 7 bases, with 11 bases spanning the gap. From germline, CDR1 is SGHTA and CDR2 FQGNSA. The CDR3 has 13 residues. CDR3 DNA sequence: TGTGCCAGCAGCTCAGGAACGCGCCAGCCCCAGCATTTT. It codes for CASSSGTRQPQHF.

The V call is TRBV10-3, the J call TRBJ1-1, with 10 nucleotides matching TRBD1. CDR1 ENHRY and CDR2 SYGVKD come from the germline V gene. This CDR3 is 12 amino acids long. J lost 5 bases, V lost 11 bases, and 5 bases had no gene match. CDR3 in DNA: TGTGCCGCGACAGGGGGCGAGACTGAAGCTTTCTTT. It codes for CAATGGETEAFF.

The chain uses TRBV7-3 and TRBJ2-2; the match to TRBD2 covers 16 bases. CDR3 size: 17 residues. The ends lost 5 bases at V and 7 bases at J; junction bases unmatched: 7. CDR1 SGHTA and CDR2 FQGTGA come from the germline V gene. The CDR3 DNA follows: TGTGCCAGCAGCCCCGGGACTAGCGGGGGGGCGGTCGGGGAGCTGTTTTTT. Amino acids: CASSPGTSGGAVGELFF.

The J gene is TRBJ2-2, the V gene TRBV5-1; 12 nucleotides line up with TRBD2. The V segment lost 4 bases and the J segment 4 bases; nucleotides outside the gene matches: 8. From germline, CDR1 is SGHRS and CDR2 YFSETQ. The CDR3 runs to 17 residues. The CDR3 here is CASSALGLAGTTGELFF. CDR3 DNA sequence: TGCGCCAGCAGCGCGCTCGGACTAGCGGGGACCACCGGGGAGCTGTTTTTT. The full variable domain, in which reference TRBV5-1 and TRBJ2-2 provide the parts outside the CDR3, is KAGVTQTPRYLIKTRGQQVTLSCSPISGHRSVSWYQQTPGQGLQFLFEYFSETQRNKGNFPGRFSGRQFSNSRSEMNVSTLELGDSALYLCASSALGLAGTTGELFFGEGSRLTVL.

Here the CDR3 reads CASSLYPHKNTEAFF. CDR3 bases: TGTGCCAGCAGCTTGTATCCCCACAAGAACACTGAAGCTTTCTTT. The J gene is TRBJ1-1, the V gene TRBV5-6, with unresolved D. CDR1 and CDR2 from the germline V gene are SGHDT and YYEEEE. This CDR3 region has 15 residues. Trimming cost V 1 base and J 1 base, with 11 bases left between them. Complete variable domain (other parts from reference TRBV5-6 and TRBJ1-1): DAGVTQSPTHLIKTRGQQVTLRCSPKSGHDTVSWYQQALGQGPQFIFQYYEEEERQRGNFPDRFSGHQFPNYSSELNVNALLLGDSALYLCASSLYPHKNTEAFFGQGTRLTVV.

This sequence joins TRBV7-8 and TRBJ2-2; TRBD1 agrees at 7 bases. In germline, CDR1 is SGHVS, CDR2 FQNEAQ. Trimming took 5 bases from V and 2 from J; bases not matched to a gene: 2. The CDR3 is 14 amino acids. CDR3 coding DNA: TGTGCCAGCAGCCGAGGGGGCAACACCGGGGAGCTGTTTTTT. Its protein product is CASSRGGNTGELFF.

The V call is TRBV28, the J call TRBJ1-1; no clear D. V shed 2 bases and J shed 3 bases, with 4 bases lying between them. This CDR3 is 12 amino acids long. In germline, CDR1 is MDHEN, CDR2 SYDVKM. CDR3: CASSLEYTEAFF. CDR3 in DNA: TGTGCCAGCAGTTTAGAATACACTGAAGCTTTCTTT.

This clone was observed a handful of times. CDR3 protein: CASSKDRPSYEQYF. The CDR3 region has the DNA TGTGCCAGCAGCAAAGACAGGCCCTCCTACGAGCAGTACTTC. The V and J genes are TRBV21-1 and TRBJ2-7; the D call in the table, TRBD1, was not verified against the DNA. TRBV21-1 is labeled a pseudogene. This CDR3 comprises 14 residues.

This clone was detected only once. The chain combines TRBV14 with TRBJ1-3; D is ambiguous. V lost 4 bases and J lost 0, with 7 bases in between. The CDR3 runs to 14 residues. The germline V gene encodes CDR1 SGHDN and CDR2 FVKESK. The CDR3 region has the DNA TGTGCCAGCAGCCCTCAGATCTCTGGAAACACCATATATTTT. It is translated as CASSPQISGNTIYF.

CDR3 in amino acids: CASSVGLAGGRVTQYF. DNA of the CDR3: TGCGCCAGCAGCGTGGGACTAGCGGGGGGGCGCGTTACGCAGTATTTT. The chain joins TRBV5-1 to TRBJ2-3; TRBD2 aligns across 16 bases. Germline-derived CDR1 and CDR2 are SGHRS and YFSETQ. The CDR3 consists of 16 residues. V dropped 4 bases and J dropped 8; count of bases not matched to a gene: 7.